The 26 T cell receptor beta chains presented below share a single source sample, sequenced in a study of regulatory T cells in long-lasting Graves disease. Researchers made TCR beta libraries by using iRepertoire HTBI primers and running Arm-PCR on CDR3 regions. TCRdb reanalysed the multiplex PCR reads using MiXCR and keeps one entry per CDR3 protein. The sample includes roughly 440,000 distinct CDR3 sequences, about a sixth of them seen just once. Specified time point: newly diagnosed GD, antithyroid drugs for less than 3 months. Researchers made the TCR library from RNA that was extracted from PBMCs. The same data also contributed to another study, on T cells in Graves' hyperthyroidism and ophthalmopathy.

The sequences come from peripheral blood mononuclear cells (PBMCs), collected at new diagnosis, from a patient treated with antithyroid drugs. The receptor source for this set is a young woman with Graves disease.

This clonotype was counted at least ten times. The chain employs TRBV6-5 and TRBJ2-1, with 7 bases lining up with TRBD1. V lost 2 bases and J lost 2; bases outside the gene matches: 6. This CDR3 has 16 residues. Germline V lookup: CDR1 MNHEY, CDR2 SVGAGI. CDR3 amino acids: CASSYAVGQTYNEQFF. The CDR3 DNA follows: TGTGCCAGCAGTTACGCGGTGGGACAGACCTACAATGAGCAGTTCTTC.

This clonotype showed up many times. The chain employs TRBV6-5 and TRBJ1-1; no firm D call. The CDR3 length is 13 residues. Between the trimmed V and J ends, which lost 0 bases and 14 bases, there was a span of 16 bases. Germline V CDR1 and CDR2: MNHEY, SVGAGI. CDR3 nucleotide sequence: TGTGCCAGCAGTTACTCCAGGACGCTGTGGCGGTTCTTT. Translated: CASSYSRTLWRFF.

There are many counts of this clonotype. The CDR3 region has the DNA TGTGCCAGCTCACCAATTTACCCACCTAGCACAGATACGCAGTATTTT. This encodes CASSPIYPPSTDTQYF. The rearrangement uses TRBV18 and TRBJ2-3; D gene unclear. The V gene's germline CDR1 is KGHSH and CDR2 LQKENI. The CDR3 spans 16 residues. The V and J ends lost 2 bases and 0 bases respectively, with 12 bases between them.

Here the CDR3 reads CSSSGGDYNEQFF. The DNA of the CDR3 is TGCAGCTCCTCGGGGGGGGATTACAATGAGCAGTTCTTC. V and J are TRBV29-1 and TRBJ2-1; TRBD2 matches 8 bases. Germline loops: CDR1 SQVTM, CDR2 ANQGSEA. The ends lost 8 bases at V and 4 bases at J; junction bases unmatched: 7. The CDR3 covers 13 residues.

This clonotype was seen many times. The chain couples TRBV10-2 to TRBJ2-7, with D unclear. The ends were cut back, 2 bases at V and 7 bases at J, with 6 bases in the middle. This CDR3 has 11 amino acids. Germline CDR1 is WSHSY and CDR2 is SAAADI. The CDR3 DNA follows: TGCGCCAGCAGTGAGAGGACGGAGCAGTACTTC. Encoded protein: CASSERTEQYF.

This clonotype was seen more than once but under ten times. V gene TRBV28 combines with J gene TRBJ2-2; D unresolved. This CDR3 has 12 amino acids. Per germline, CDR1 MDHEN and CDR2 SYDVKM. Trimming shortened V by 3 bases and J by 6 bases, and 5 bases separated the two germline ends. Here the CDR3 DNA reads TGTGCCAGCAGTTTCAGACCCGGGGAGCTGTTTTTT. This encodes CASSFRPGELFF. The full variable domain, its missing parts supplied by reference TRBV28 and TRBJ2-2, is DVKVTQSSRYLVKRTGEKVFLECVQDMDHENMFWYRQDPGLGLRLIYFSYDVKMKEKGDIPEGYSVSREKKERFSLILESASTNQTSMYLCASSFRPGELFFGEGSRLTVL.

In its sample, this clonotype was seen many times. The chain has TRBV28 and TRBJ1-5; D possibly corresponds to TRBD1 (5 bases). Germline CDR1 and CDR2: MDHEN and SYDVKM. Between the trimmed V and J ends, which lost 5 bases and 2 bases, there was a span of 7 bases. The length of the CDR3 is 13 residues. The CDR3 DNA reads TGTGCCAGCAGTGGGGACGGCAATCAGCCCCAGCATTTT. Protein sequence: CASSGDGNQPQHF.

This clonotype has more than one count but fewer than ten. The rearrangement joins TRBV29-1 to TRBJ2-4; 12 positions match TRBD2. CDR1 and CDR2 (germline): SQVTM, ANQGSEA. V lost 5 bases and J lost 0; bases outside the gene matches: 11. CDR3 size: 18 residues. The CDR3 nucleotides are TGCAGCGTTACCGCCGGACTAGCGGGAATGGTAGCCAAAAACATTCAGTACTTC. It codes for CSVTAGLAGMVAKNIQYF.

V is TRBV28 and J is TRBJ2-7, with TRBD2 matching over 12 bases. Losses at the gene ends were 5 bases for V and 6 bases for J; bases not matched to a gene: 8. This CDR3 is 15 amino acids long. Germline CDR1 is MDHEN and CDR2 is SYDVKM. For the CDR3, the DNA is TGTGCCAGCAGTCCACTAGCGGGAGGTCGGGCCGAGCAGTACTTC. Residues: CASSPLAGGRAEQYF.

This clonotype has a count of ten or more. This sequence joins TRBV7-9 and TRBJ2-1, with 8 bases aligning to TRBD2. The CDR3 sequence is 16 residues long. Germline loops: CDR1 SEHNR, CDR2 FQNEAQ (reference sequence). Trimming cost V 1 base and J 4 bases; bases outside gene matches: 6. CDR3 sequence reads: CASSLGVSGTYNEQFF. CDR3 sequence (DNA): TGTGCCAGCAGCTTAGGGGTTAGCGGGACATACAATGAGCAGTTCTTC.

J is TRBJ2-7 and V is TRBV2, with 9 positions matching TRBD2. The trim removed 0 bases at V and 1 base at J, leaving 7 bases unmatched. Germline lookup yields CDR1 SNHLY and CDR2 FYNNEI. The CDR3 is 17 residues long. The CDR3 sequence is CASSEAGMLAGSYEQYF. CDR3 DNA: TGTGCCAGCAGTGAAGCGGGGATGCTAGCGGGGTCCTACGAGCAGTACTTC.

Many counts were recorded for this clonotype. CDR3 sequence reads: CASTPAGLPSYEQYF. The CDR3 DNA is TGTGCCAGCACCCCCGCGGGACTTCCTTCCTACGAGCAGTACTTC. The genes are TRBV6-2 or TRBV6-3 and TRBJ2-7, with D perhaps matching TRBD2 (6 bases). The CDR3 is made up of 15 amino acids. The germline V gene has CDR1 MNHEY and CDR2 SVGEGT. V shed 7 bases and J shed 1 base, with 17 bases lying between them.

The table lists this clonotype with many counts. The chain combines TRBV28 with TRBJ2-7; TRBD1 matches at 10 bases. J lost 2 bases, V lost 3 bases, and 4 bases had no gene match. CDR3 length: 15 amino acids. Germline CDR1 and CDR2: MDHEN and SYDVKM. This CDR3 is CASSLGGQGTYEQYF. Here the CDR3 DNA reads TGTGCCAGCAGTTTGGGGGGACAGGGGACCTACGAGCAGTACTTC.

V gene TRBV6-1 combines with J gene TRBJ2-2; D unclear. The germline CDR1 and CDR2 sequences are MNHNS and SASEGT. The CDR3 contains 15 residues. The ends were cut back, 5 bases at V and 6 bases at J, with 16 bases in the middle. Written as DNA, the CDR3 is TGTGCCAGCAGTCGATCTGGAGCTCTTTCCGGGGAGCTGTTTTTT. Translation: CASSRSGALSGELFF.

This clonotype has ten or more counts. The chain recombines TRBV6-5 with TRBJ2-7, with D unresolved. Trimming stripped 2 bases from V and 3 bases from J, with 8 bases between. Looked up from germline, CDR1 is MNHEY and CDR2 is SVGAGI. The CDR3 length is 13 residues. The DNA for the CDR3 is TGTGCCAGCAGTTACGGTGCAGACTACGAGCAGTACTTC. Translation: CASSYGADYEQYF.

This clonotype was observed at least ten times. The V and J genes are TRBV5-1 and TRBJ2-7; D ambiguous. V shed 4 bases and J shed 3 bases, with 14 bases lying between them. Germline V gene sequence: CDR1 SGHRS, CDR2 YFSETQ. This CDR3 has 14 residues. This CDR3 reads CASSPTYAGYEQYF. The CDR3 nucleotides read TGCGCCAGCAGCCCGACCTACGCTGGCTACGAGCAGTACTTC.

At least ten counts were recorded for this clonotype. V and J are TRBV9 and TRBJ2-1; D is ambiguous. Trimming pared 4 bases from V and 8 bases from J, leaving 10 bases between. Looked up from germline, CDR1 is SGDLS and CDR2 is YYNGEE. This CDR3 contains 12 residues. The DNA of the CDR3 is TGTGCCAGCAGCCAGACTGGTGATGAGCAGTTCTTC. Its protein is CASSQTGDEQFF.

This clonotype was detected ten times or more. This chain joins TRBV15 and TRBJ2-2; D is ambiguous. Germline assignment: CDR1 LNHNV and CDR2 YYDKDF (reference sequence). The V end was cut by 0 bases, the J end by 8 bases, with 4 bases between. The CDR3 has 12 residues. The CDR3 nucleotides read TGTGCCACCAGCAGAGATTGGGGGGAGCTGTTTTTT. Its translation is CATSRDWGELFF.

This clonotype was observed a few times. This chain uses TRBV6-2 or TRBV6-3 with TRBJ2-3; D not certain. V shed 5 bases and J shed 8 bases, with 11 bases lying between them. CDR3 length equals 12 residues. The V gene's germline CDR1 is MNHEY and CDR2 SVGEGT. This chain's CDR3 is CASSLVAFTQYF. CDR3 nucleotides: TGTGCCAGCAGTCTCGTGGCTTTTACGCAGTATTTT.

This clonotype was counted many times. The chain joins TRBV20-1 to TRBJ2-7; TRBD1 aligns across 8 bases. V trimming: 3 bases; J trimming: 6 bases; junction bases outside the gene matches: 7. Germline V gene data show CDR1 as DFQATT and CDR2 as SNEGSKA (reference sequence). The CDR3 contains 13 residues. CDR3 sequence: CSAREDRAGEQYF. The CDR3 coding sequence is TGCAGTGCTAGGGAGGACAGGGCTGGCGAGCAGTACTTC.

This clonotype turned up a few times. The V and J genes are TRBV7-9 and TRBJ2-2; TRBD2 is a possible D gene (5 bases). CDR1 is SEHNR and CDR2 is FQNEAQ in the germline V gene (reference sequence). This CDR3 is 15 amino acids long. The V gene lost 8 bases and the J gene lost 0 bases, with 13 bases spanning the gap. CDR3 region: CASLLSGANTGELFF. Written as DNA, the CDR3 is TGTGCCAGCCTCCTAAGCGGAGCGAACACCGGGGAGCTGTTTTTT.

This clonotype was seen ten or more times. V gene TRBV5-1 combines with J gene TRBJ2-2; no firm D call. The CDR3 totals 13 residues. Trimming shortened V by 5 bases and J by 5 bases, and 10 bases separated the two germline ends. Germline CDR1 reads SGHRS; CDR2 reads YFSETQ. This chain's CDR3 is CASSLRVTGELFF. The CDR3 DNA reads TGCGCCAGCAGTCTTAGAGTGACCGGGGAGCTGTTTTTT.

The chain recombines TRBV3-1 with TRBJ1-1; D not certain. This CDR3 has 13 amino acids. The V gene's germline CDR1 is LGHDT and CDR2 YNNKEL (reference sequence). Trimming shortened V by 3 bases and J by 5 bases, and 10 bases separated the two germline ends. The CDR3, as DNA: TGTGCCAGCAGCCACGGAACGGGGACTGAAGCTTTCTTT. Its protein is CASSHGTGTEAFF.

At least ten counts were recorded for this clonotype. V is TRBV12-3 or TRBV12-4 and J is TRBJ1-4; tentative D call: TRBD1 (5 bases). The CDR3 is 17 residues long. V was clipped by 5 bases and J by 1 base, with 17 bases between them. The CDR3 region has the DNA TGTGCCAGCAGTCCCCATCAGGGCGGGGTAACTAATGAAAAACTGTTTTTT. This encodes CASSPHQGGVTNEKLFF.

This clonotype was observed a handful of times. The chain has TRBV6-2 or TRBV6-3 and TRBJ1-5, with D possibly matching TRBD1 (5 bases). The CDR3 consists of 15 residues. Trimming took off 6 bases at V and 0 bases at J, with 12 bases between the two ends. Germline V gene lookup returns CDR1 MNHEY and CDR2 SVGEGT. CDR3 coding DNA: TGTGCCAGCAGGGAAGGACACTTTAGCAATCAGCCCCAGCATTTT. It translates to CASREGHFSNQPQHF.

This clonotype was seen more than once but under ten times. The chain employs TRBV5-1 and TRBJ2-7; TRBD1 aligns across 8 bases. The CDR3 sequence is 16 residues long. The germline V gene encodes CDR1 SGHRS and CDR2 YFSETQ. J was trimmed by 4 bases and V by 0 bases; bases with no gene match: 9. For the CDR3, the DNA is TGCGCCAGCAGCTTGGCCTGGGACAGGAACCCATACGAGCAGTACTTC. Its translation: CASSLAWDRNPYEQYF.